Shown below are 21 T cell receptor beta chains from a single sample sequenced in a study of T cell changes during pregnancy in multiple sclerosis. This table comes from immunoSEQ multiplex PCR, and its TCRdb copy is limited to in-frame clones, with some not included. Here the sample spans tens of thousands of clones, roughly nine tenths being singletons. This sample comprised CD4+ T cells from peripheral blood mononuclear cells, obtained in the first trimester of pregnancy. These receptors originate from a female donor with multiple sclerosis, enrolled in a pregnancy study.

This clone was detected only once. The chain has TRBV7-2 and TRBJ1-1; 8 bases agree with TRBD1. Germline trimming cut 5 bases from V and 4 bases from J; bases unmatched to any gene: 6. The CDR3 contains 14 residues. Germline CDR1 SGHTA, CDR2 FQGNSA. The CDR3 protein is CASSAGGWGTEAFF. The CDR3 DNA sequence: TGTGCCAGCAGCGCAGGGGGCTGGGGCACTGAAGCTTTCTTT.

The J gene is TRBJ1-5, the V gene TRBV19; 8 bases map to TRBD1. J gave up 2 bases and V 5 bases, and 2 bases lay outside the gene matches. Germline loops: CDR1 LNHDA, CDR2 SQIVND (reference sequence). CDR3 size: 14 residues. CDR3 in amino acids: CASSAGQGNQPQHF. The CDR3 region has the DNA TGTGCCAGTAGTGCGGGACAGGGCAATCAGCCCCAGCATTTT.

The CDR3 DNA sequence: TGTGCCAGCAGCCTCAGTATTATCCTAAGACAGACCTACACCGGGGAGCTGTTTTTT. Translated: CASSLSIILRQTYTGELFF. The chain carries TRBV4-2 and TRBJ2-2, with a possible D match to TRBD1 (5 bases). Trimming cost V 4 bases and J 3 bases, with 24 bases left between them. CDR3 length: 19 amino acids. The germline CDR1 and CDR2 sequences are LGHNA and YNFKEQ.

The rearrangement uses TRBV10-3 and TRBJ2-3; D is possibly TRBD2 (6 bases). The germline V and J ends were trimmed by 0 bases and 3 bases, with 13 bases remaining between them. The CDR3 is 16 amino acids. CDR1 and CDR2 (germline): ENHRY, SYGVKD. The CDR3 sequence: CAISESGGVGTDTQYF. The CDR3 DNA sequence: TGTGCCATCAGTGAGTCCGGGGGAGTAGGGACAGATACGCAGTATTTT.

The rearrangement uses TRBV7-2 and TRBJ2-7; D is uncertain. Trimming pared 3 bases from V and 6 bases from J, leaving 9 bases between. The CDR3 loop spans 12 amino acids. The V gene's germline CDR1 is SGHTA and CDR2 FQGNSA. The DNA of the CDR3 is TGTGCCAGCAGCTTTCCGTTCCTCGAGCAGTACTTC. The encoded protein is CASSFPFLEQYF.

This rearrangement joins TRBV15 to TRBJ1-3; 9 bases agree with TRBD1. Germline lookup yields CDR1 LNHNV and CDR2 YYDKDF (reference sequence). V was pared by 5 bases and J by 7 bases, with 6 bases of the junction left unmatched. This CDR3 comprises 14 residues. Here the CDR3 reads CATSSRTGVNTIYF. For the CDR3, the DNA is TGTGCCACCAGCTCTAGGACAGGGGTTAACACCATATATTTT.

The chain uses TRBV7-2 and TRBJ1-4; 7 bases are shared with TRBD1. Germline assignment: CDR1 SGHTA and CDR2 FQGNSA. Trimming cost V 2 bases and J 4 bases; bases outside gene matches: 7. The CDR3 extends over 16 amino acids. The DNA of the CDR3 is TGTGCCAGCAGCTTATACCAGGGGGTCGGTAATGAAAAACTGTTTTTT. Its protein is CASSLYQGVGNEKLFF.

The chain joins TRBV21-1 to TRBJ1-4. TRBV21-1 is noted as a pseudogene. There are 17 residues in the CDR3. The chain's CDR3 is CASSKTPMIATNEKLFF. For the CDR3, the DNA is TGTGCCAGCAGCAAAACCCCTATGATTGCAACTAATGAAAAACTGTTTTTT.

The sample holds one count of this clone. The chain uses TRBV5-4 and TRBJ2-3; D gene uncertain. Germline assignment: CDR1 SGHNT and CDR2 YYREEE (reference sequence). CDR3 length: 13 residues. The V end was cut by 4 bases, the J end by 0 bases, with 6 bases between. CDR3 protein: CASSPPSTDTQYF. DNA for the CDR3: TGTGCCAGCAGCCCTCCTAGCACAGATACGCAGTATTTT.

This chain links TRBV7-2 with TRBJ2-3; TRBD2 matches 7 bases. CDR3 length: 14 amino acids. The trim removed 4 bases at V and 1 base at J, leaving 2 bases unmatched. CDR1 is SGHTA and CDR2 is FQGNSA in the germline V gene. DNA for the CDR3: TGTGCCAGCAGCTCGGGGGGACGCACAGATACGCAGTATTTT. This translates into CASSSGGRTDTQYF.

This sequence joins TRBV5-6 and TRBJ1-5, with D possibly TRBD1 on 5 matching bases. The CDR3 length is 15 residues. The V gene lost 0 bases and the J gene lost 1 base, with 8 bases spanning the gap. Per the germline V gene, CDR1 is SGHDT and CDR2 is YYEEEE. The CDR3 DNA follows: TGTGCCAGCAGCTTGGACGGGGGGAGCAATCAGCCCCAGCATTTT. Amino acids: CASSLDGGSNQPQHF.

The rearrangement links TRBV9 to TRBJ2-1; 11 bases are a match to TRBD2. Trimming took 3 bases from V and 10 from J; bases not matched to a gene: 6. Germline V gene data show CDR1 as SGDLS and CDR2 as YYNGEE. CDR3 size: 14 residues. The CDR3 here is CASSGTSGGYEQFF. The CDR3 DNA is TGTGCCAGCAGCGGTACTAGCGGGGGTTACGAGCAGTTCTTC.

The CDR3 nucleotides read TGTGCCAGCAGCCTTAGCGGGGGGGCAACAGATACGCAGTATTTT. Translated: CASSLSGGATDTQYF. The rearrangement uses TRBV7-9 and TRBJ2-3, with 11 bases matching TRBD2. V lost 5 bases and J lost 3; bases outside the gene matches: 4. Per germline, CDR1 SEHNR and CDR2 FQNEAQ (reference sequence). The CDR3 totals 15 residues.

This chain joins TRBV7-2 and TRBJ2-4; TRBD1 aligns across 7 bases. This CDR3 is 15 amino acids long. Germline assignment: CDR1 SGHTA and CDR2 FQGNSA. The ends lost 4 bases at V and 3 bases at J; junction bases unmatched: 6. CDR3: CASSSLQGHKNIQYF. Written as DNA, the CDR3 is TGTGCCAGCAGCTCATTACAGGGGCACAAAAACATTCAGTACTTC.

The genes are TRBV9 and TRBJ2-1; 12 bases map to TRBD2. This CDR3 is built from 17 residues. Germline V CDR1 and CDR2: SGDLS, YYNGEE. Trimming cost V 0 bases and J 6 bases; bases outside gene matches: 7. CDR3 sequence reads: CASSVVASGGAGNEQFF. In nucleotides, the CDR3 is TGTGCCAGCAGCGTAGTCGCTAGCGGGGGGGCAGGCAATGAGCAGTTCTTC.

The chain combines TRBV20-1 with TRBJ2-3; D uncertain. CDR1 DFQATT and CDR2 SNEGSKA come from the germline V gene (reference sequence). There are 11 residues in the CDR3. Trimming removed 3 bases from V and 6 bases from J, with 7 bases in between. In DNA form, the CDR3 reads TGCAGTGCTAGGTCCGGGGATACGCAGTATTTT. Translated: CSARSGDTQYF.

J is TRBJ1-6 and V is TRBV30; D remains ambiguous. The CDR3 extends over 13 amino acids. From germline, CDR1 is GTSNPN and CDR2 SVGIG (reference sequence). V lost 4 bases and J lost 4, with 8 bases in between. The chain's CDR3 is CAWKAVYNSPLHF. The CDR3, as DNA: TGTGCCTGGAAAGCGGTTTATAATTCACCCCTCCACTTT.

The rearrangement links TRBV18 to TRBJ1-1, with D possibly being TRBD1 (5 bases). The CDR3 totals 17 residues. Germline lookup yields CDR1 KGHSH and CDR2 LQKENI. Trimming stripped 3 bases from V and 4 bases from J, with 21 bases between. As DNA, the CDR3 is TGTGCCAGCTCACCCCGGGGGAGTCAAGGGACCTTCACTGAAGCTTTCTTT. Encoded protein: CASSPRGSQGTFTEAFF.

V is TRBV7-2 and J is TRBJ2-1; unclear D gene. This CDR3 is built from 12 residues. CDR1 is SGHTA and CDR2 is FQGNSA in the germline V gene. Deletions cut 2 bases from V and 5 bases from J, with 4 bases between. Here the CDR3 DNA reads TGTGCCAGCAGCTTACTCGACAATGAGCAGTTCTTC. Amino acids: CASSLLDNEQFF.

The rearrangement links TRBV7-2 to TRBJ2-6; D may be TRBD2 (6 bases). The CDR3 sequence is 17 residues long. Germline V gives CDR1 SGHTA, CDR2 FQGNSA. V lost 8 bases and J 1 base, leaving 18 bases between the germline ends. The CDR3 spells CASRGRDGSSGANVLTF. The CDR3 DNA reads as TGTGCCAGCCGCGGGCGGGACGGCTCTTCTGGGGCCAACGTCCTGACTTTC.

The chain joins TRBV5-1 to TRBJ1-6, with D possibly TRBD1 on 5 matching bases. CDR1 and CDR2 from the germline V gene are SGHRS and YFSETQ. Trimming pared 0 bases from V and 5 bases from J, leaving 9 bases between. This CDR3 region has 15 residues. CDR3 nucleotide sequence: TGCGCCAGCAGCTTGGGGGGCACCAATAATTCACCCCTCCACTTT. This translates into CASSLGGTNNSPLHF.